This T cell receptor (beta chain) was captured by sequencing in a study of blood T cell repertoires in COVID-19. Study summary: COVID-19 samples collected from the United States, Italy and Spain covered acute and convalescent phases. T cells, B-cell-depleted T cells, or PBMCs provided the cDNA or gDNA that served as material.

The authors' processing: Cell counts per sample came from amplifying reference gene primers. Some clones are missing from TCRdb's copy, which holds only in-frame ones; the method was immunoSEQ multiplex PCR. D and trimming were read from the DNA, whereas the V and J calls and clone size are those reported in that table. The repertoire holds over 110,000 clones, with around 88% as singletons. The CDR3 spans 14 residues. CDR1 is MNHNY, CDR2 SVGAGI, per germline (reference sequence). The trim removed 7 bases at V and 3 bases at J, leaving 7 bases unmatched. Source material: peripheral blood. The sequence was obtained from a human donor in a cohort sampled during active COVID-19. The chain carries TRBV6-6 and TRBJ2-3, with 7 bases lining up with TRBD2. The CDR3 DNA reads TGTGCCAGCACTCCATGGGGGGGGACAGATACGCAGTATTTT. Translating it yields CASTPWGGTDTQYF.